The entry below gives a single T cell receptor beta chain sequence along with its context. The data belong to a study of blood T cell repertoires in COVID-19. Whole-study context: Donors in the United States, Italy and Spain gave samples during acute or convalescent COVID-19.

Sequencing used immunoSEQ multiplex PCR; TCRdb keeps in-frame clones, though not all of them. The sample includes a few hundred thousand clones, over 75% of them seen just once. V lost 5 bases and J lost 8; bases outside the gene matches: 12. Germline values: CDR1 SEHNR, CDR2 FQNEAQ (reference sequence). The CDR3 sequence is 16 residues long. V usage is TRBV7-9 and J usage is TRBJ2-1, with 10 bases that match TRBD1. Sequencing input: PBMCs or T cells enriched from blood (not recorded which). The TCR was taken from a man under 40 who had recovered from COVID-19. This CDR3 reads CASSRGTGTGVYEQFF. CDR3 nucleotide sequence: TGTGCCAGCAGCAGAGGGACCGGGACAGGGGTATATGAGCAGTTCTTC.